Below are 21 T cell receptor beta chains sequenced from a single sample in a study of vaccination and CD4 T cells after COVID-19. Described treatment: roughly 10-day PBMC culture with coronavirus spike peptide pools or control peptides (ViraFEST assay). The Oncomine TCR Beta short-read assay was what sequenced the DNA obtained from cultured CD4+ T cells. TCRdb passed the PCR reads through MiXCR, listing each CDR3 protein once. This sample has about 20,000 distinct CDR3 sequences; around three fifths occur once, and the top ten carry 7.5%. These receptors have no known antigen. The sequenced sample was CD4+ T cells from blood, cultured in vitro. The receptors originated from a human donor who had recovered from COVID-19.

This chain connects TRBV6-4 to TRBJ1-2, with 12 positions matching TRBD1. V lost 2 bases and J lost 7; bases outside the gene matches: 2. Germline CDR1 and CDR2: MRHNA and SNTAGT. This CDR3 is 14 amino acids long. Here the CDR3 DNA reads TGTGCCAGCAGTGACGGGACAGGGGGCGGTGGCTACACCTTC. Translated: CASSDGTGGGGYTF.

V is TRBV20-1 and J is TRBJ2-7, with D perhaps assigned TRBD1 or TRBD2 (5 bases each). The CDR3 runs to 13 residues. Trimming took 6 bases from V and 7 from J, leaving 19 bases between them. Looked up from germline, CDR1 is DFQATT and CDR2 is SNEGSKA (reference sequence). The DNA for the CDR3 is TGCAGTGCCCCCCCGGGGCCGAGAAGGGAGCAGTACTTC. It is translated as CSAPPGPRREQYF.

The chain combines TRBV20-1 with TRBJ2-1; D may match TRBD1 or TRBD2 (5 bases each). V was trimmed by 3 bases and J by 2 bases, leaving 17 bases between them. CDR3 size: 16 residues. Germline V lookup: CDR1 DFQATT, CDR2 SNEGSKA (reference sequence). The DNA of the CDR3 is TGCAGTGCTAGGGGGGAGAGATCTAGAACCTACAATGAGCAGTTCTTC. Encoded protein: CSARGERSRTYNEQFF.

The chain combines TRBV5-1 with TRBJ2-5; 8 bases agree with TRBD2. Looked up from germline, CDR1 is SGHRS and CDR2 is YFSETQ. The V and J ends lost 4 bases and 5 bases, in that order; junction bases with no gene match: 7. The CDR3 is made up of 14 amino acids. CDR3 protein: CASSAAGVGETQYF. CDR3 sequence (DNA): TGCGCCAGCAGCGCAGCGGGAGTGGGGGAGACCCAGTACTTC.

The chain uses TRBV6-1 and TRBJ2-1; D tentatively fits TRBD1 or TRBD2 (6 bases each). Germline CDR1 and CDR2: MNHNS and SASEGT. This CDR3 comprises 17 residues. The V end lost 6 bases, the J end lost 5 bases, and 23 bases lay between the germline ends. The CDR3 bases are TGTGCCAGCAGCCCATGGGGGGTGGGGGGCCGGGACAATGAGCAGTTCTTC. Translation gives CASSPWGVGGRDNEQFF.

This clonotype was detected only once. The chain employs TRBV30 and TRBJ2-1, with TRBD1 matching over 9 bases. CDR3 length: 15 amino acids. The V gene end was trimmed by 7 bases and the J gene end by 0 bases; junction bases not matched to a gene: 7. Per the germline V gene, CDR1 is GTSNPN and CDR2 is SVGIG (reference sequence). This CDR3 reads CALQGAPRSYNEQFF. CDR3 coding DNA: TGTGCCTTACAGGGGGCCCCCCGCTCCTACAATGAGCAGTTCTTC.

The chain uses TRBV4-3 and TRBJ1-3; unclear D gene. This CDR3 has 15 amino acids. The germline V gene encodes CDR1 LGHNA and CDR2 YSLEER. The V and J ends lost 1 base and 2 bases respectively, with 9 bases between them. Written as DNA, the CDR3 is TGCGCCAGCAGCCAAGCTGCCTTAACTGGAAACACCATATATTTT. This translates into CASSQAALTGNTIYF.

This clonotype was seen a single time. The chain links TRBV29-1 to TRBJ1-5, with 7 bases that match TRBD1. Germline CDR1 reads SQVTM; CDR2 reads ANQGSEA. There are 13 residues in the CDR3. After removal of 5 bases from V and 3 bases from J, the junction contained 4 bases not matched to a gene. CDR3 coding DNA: TGCAGCGTTCTAGGACAGGACAATCAGCCCCAGCATTTT. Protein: CSVLGQDNQPQHF.

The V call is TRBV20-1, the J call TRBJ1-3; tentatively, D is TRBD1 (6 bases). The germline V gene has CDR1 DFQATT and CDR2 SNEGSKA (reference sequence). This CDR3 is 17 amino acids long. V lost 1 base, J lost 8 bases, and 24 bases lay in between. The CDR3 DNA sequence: TGCAGTGCTAGAGCCCCTCGGAGGGCGACAGGTGTAGACACCATATATTTT. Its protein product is CSARAPRRATGVDTIYF.

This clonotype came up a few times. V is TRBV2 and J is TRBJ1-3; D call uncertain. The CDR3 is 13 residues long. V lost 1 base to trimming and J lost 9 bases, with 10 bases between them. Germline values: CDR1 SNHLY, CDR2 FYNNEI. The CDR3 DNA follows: TGTGCCAGCAGTGAAGGGCACCAGCGCACCATATATTTT. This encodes CASSEGHQRTIYF.

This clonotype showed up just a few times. CDR3 nucleotide sequence: TGTGCCAGCAGCTTAATCCCTCGGGGGGCACTGGCTGGCTACACCTTC. Its translation is CASSLIPRGALAGYTF. The chain carries TRBV7-3 and TRBJ1-2, with TRBD1 as a possible D gene (6 bases). The V and J ends lost 1 base and 7 bases respectively, with 19 bases between them. Germline values: CDR1 SGHTA, CDR2 FQGTGA. The CDR3 has 16 amino acids. The entire variable domain, with the rest obtained from reference TRBV7-3 and TRBJ1-2, is as follows: GAGVSQTPSNKVTEKGKYVELRCDPISGHTALYWYRQSLGQGPEFLIYFQGTGAADDSGLPNDRFFAVRPEGSVSTLKIQRTERGDSAVYLCASSLIPRGALAGYTFGSGTRLTVV.

CDR3 nucleotides: TGTGCCAGCAGCTTTCAGGTCACAGATACGCAGTATTTT. Its translation: CASSFQVTDTQYF. The rearrangement links TRBV7-3 to TRBJ2-3, with D unresolved. In germline, CDR1 is SGHTA, CDR2 FQGTGA. Trimming left V 3 bases short and J 2 bases short, with 6 bases between. The CDR3 has 13 amino acids.

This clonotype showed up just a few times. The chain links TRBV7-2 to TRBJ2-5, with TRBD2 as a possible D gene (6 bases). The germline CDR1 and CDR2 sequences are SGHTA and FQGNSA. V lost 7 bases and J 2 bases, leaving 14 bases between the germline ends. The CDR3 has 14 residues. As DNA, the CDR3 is TGTGCCAGCAACTTGGGACTCCATCAAGAGACCCAGTACTTC. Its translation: CASNLGLHQETQYF.

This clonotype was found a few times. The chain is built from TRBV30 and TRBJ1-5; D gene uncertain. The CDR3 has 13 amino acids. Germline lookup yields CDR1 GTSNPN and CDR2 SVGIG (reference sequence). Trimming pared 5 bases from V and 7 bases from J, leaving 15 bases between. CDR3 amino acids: CAWGLGSWQPQHF. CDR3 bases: TGTGCCTGGGGATTGGGGAGTTGGCAGCCCCAGCATTTT.

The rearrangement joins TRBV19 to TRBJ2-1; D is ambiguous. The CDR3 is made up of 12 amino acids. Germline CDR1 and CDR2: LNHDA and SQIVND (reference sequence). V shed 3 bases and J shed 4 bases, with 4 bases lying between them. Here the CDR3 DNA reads TGTGCCAGTAGTATGCAGTACAATGAGCAGTTCTTC. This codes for CASSMQYNEQFF.

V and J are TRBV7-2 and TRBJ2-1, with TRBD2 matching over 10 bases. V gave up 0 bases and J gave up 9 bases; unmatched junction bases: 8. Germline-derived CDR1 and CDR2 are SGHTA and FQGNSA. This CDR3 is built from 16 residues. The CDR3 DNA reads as TGTGCCAGCAGCTTAGCGCCTAGCGGGAGCCTAGGTGAGCAGTTCTTC. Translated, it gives CASSLAPSGSLGEQFF.

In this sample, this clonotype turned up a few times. The CDR3 spells CASGKGTLVWGYTF. The DNA of the CDR3 is TGTGCCAGCGGTAAAGGGACTTTGGTGTGGGGCTACACCTTC. The J gene is TRBJ1-2, the V gene TRBV2; D may be TRBD1 (5 bases). Trimming took off 8 bases at V and 8 bases at J, with 21 bases between the two ends. Germline loops: CDR1 SNHLY, CDR2 FYNNEI. The CDR3 consists of 14 residues.

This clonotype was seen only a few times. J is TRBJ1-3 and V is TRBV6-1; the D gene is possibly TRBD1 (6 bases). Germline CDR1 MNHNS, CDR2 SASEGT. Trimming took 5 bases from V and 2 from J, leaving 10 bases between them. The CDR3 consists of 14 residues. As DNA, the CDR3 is TGTGCCAGCAGTCCACAGGGCCCTGGAAACACCATATATTTT. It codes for CASSPQGPGNTIYF.

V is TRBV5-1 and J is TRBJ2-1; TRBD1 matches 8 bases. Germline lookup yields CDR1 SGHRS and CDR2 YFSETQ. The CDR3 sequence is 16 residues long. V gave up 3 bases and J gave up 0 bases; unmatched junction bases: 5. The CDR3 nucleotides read TGCGCCAGCAGCTCTGCAGGGGGCTTCTCCTACAATGAGCAGTTCTTC. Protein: CASSSAGGFSYNEQFF.

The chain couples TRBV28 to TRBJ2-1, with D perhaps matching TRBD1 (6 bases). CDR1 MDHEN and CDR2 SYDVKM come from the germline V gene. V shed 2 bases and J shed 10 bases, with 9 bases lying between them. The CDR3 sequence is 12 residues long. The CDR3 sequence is CASSLGGLEQFF. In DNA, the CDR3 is TGTGCCAGCAGTTTAGGGGGCTTGGAGCAGTTCTTC.

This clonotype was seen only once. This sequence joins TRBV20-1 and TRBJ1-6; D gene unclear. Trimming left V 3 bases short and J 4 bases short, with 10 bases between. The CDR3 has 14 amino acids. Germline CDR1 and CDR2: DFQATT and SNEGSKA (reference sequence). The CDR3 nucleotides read TGCAGTGCTAGGGCAGAAGATTATAATTCACCCCTCCACTTT. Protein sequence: CSARAEDYNSPLHF.